The rows below give T cell receptor beta chains drawn from one sample of a study of blood T cell repertoires in COVID-19. Here immunoSEQ multiplex PCR was the method, and the copy in TCRdb shows in-frame clones only, minus some. The sample has 200,000 to 300,000 clones; approximately 86% are singletons. The sequenced sample consisted of peripheral blood. Every receptor here comes from a man aged 30 to 45 with active or convalescent COVID-19. Both conserved end residues are part of each CDR3. Each record gives: V gene, D gene, J gene, clone size, CDR3 DNA, CDR3 protein. D genes are given only for firm matches. Expanded clones are given a class, and other clones once, few, many or no size at all.

>TRBV6-1|TRBD2|TRBJ2-1|once
TGTGCCAGCAGTGAAAATCTAGCGGGGTACAATGAGCAGTTCTTC
CASSENLAGYNEQFF
>TRBV18|TRBD1|TRBJ1-1|NA
TGTGCCAGCTCACCGGGACAGGGAGGCACTGAAGCTTTCTTT
CASSPGQGGTEAFF
>TRBV5-1|NA|TRBJ2-3|once
TGCGCCAGCAGCCCGGATACAGGCTCTAGCACAGATACGCAGTATTTT
CASSPDTGSSTDTQYF
>TRBV2|NA|TRBJ1-1|NA
TGTGCCAGCCGCAGGGGCCGGGGTAGCACTGAAGCTTTCTTT
CASRRGRGSTEAFF
>TRBV9|NA|TRBJ2-7|NA
TGTGCCAGCAGCGTAGCTACAGGGCCCTACGAGCAGTACTTC
CASSVATGPYEQYF
>TRBV29-1|NA|TRBJ1-2|NA
TGCAGCGTGGTCCCTCTACTCTCCTATGGCTACACCTTC
CSVVPLLSYGYTF
>TRBV10-2|NA|TRBJ1-2|NA
TGCGCCAGCAGTGAGTCGCGAAGATTTAACTATGGCTACACCTTC
CASSESRRFNYGYTF
>TRBV6-1|NA|TRBJ2-7|NA
TGTGCCAGCAGTGACCGCAGGCCCACCATGGGGAGATGGATGTACGAGCAGTACTTC
CASSDRRPTMGRWMYEQYF
>TRBV9|NA|TRBJ2-1|few
TGTGCCAGCAGCGTTGATGACTACCCCTCCTACAATGAGCAGTTCTTC
CASSVDDYPSYNEQFF
>TRBV29-1|NA|TRBJ2-3|once
TGCAGCGTTGGAGACTACACAGATACGCAGTATTTT
CSVGDYTDTQYF
>TRBV5-4|TRBD2|TRBJ2-1|NA
TGTGCCAGCAGCTCCCCCCTAGCGGGGGAGGGTGAGCAGTTCTTC
CASSSPLAGEGEQFF
>TRBV18|TRBD1|TRBJ1-2|NA
TGTGCCAGCTCACCGTCCGGGACAGGGGGTGGCTACACCTTC
CASSPSGTGGGYTF
>TRBV11-3|TRBD1|TRBJ2-3|NA
TGTGCCAGCAGCTTAGGGGACAGTGGCACAGATACGCAGTATTTT
CASSLGDSGTDTQYF
>TRBV3-1/TRBV3-2|NA|TRBJ1-3|NA
TGTGCCAGCAGCCGGGACAACTCTGGAAACACCATATATTTT
CASSRDNSGNTIYF
>TRBV6-5|NA|TRBJ1-2|NA
TGTGCCAGCAGTTACTCAACAGACAGCTATGGCTACACCTTC
CASSYSTDSYGYTF
>TRBV3-1/TRBV3-2|TRBD2|TRBJ2-7|NA
TGTGCCAGCAGCCCGGGGGGGCAGTCCTACGAGCAGTACTTC
CASSPGGQSYEQYF
>TRBV4-3|NA|TRBJ1-2|NA
TGCGCCAGCAGCCAAGAATCACAGGGCAACTATGGCTACACCTTC
CASSQESQGNYGYTF
>TRBV18|TRBD1|TRBJ2-7|NA
TGTGCCAGCTCTCCCCCGGGACAGGGAAGGTCTTCCGAGCAGTACTTC
CASSPPGQGRSSEQYF
>TRBV29-1|NA|TRBJ2-7|NA
TGCAGCGGCCGGGACACAGGAGGATCCTACGAGCAGTACTTC
CSGRDTGGSYEQYF
>TRBV5-6|NA|TRBJ1-2|NA
TGTGCCAGCAACCCCGCGGGGGTGAATGGCTACACCTTC
CASNPAGVNGYTF
>TRBV27|TRBD1|TRBJ2-1|NA
TGTGCCAGCAGGCAGGGGGTCTCCTACAATGAGCAGTTCTTC
CASRQGVSYNEQFF
>TRBV4-1|TRBD1|TRBJ1-4|NA
TGCGCCAGCAGCGGAGGCCGGGACAGGGGAGAAAAACTGTTTTTT
CASSGGRDRGEKLFF
>TRBV12-3/TRBV12-4|NA|TRBJ2-3|NA
TGTGCCAGCAGCCCCTACACAGATACGCAGTATTTT
CASSPYTDTQYF
>TRBV3-1/TRBV3-2|NA|TRBJ1-5|NA
TGTGCCAGCAGCCATTCCACAGGGCTAGGCAATCAGCCCCAGCATTTT
CASSHSTGLGNQPQHF
>TRBV2|NA|TRBJ1-6|NA
TGTGCCAGCAGTGAACAGGCCTCCCTATATAGTTCACCCCTCCACTTT
CASSEQASLYSSPLHF
>TRBV12-3/TRBV12-4|NA|TRBJ2-5|NA
TGTGCCAGCCGTAGCGGCCAAGAGACCCAGTACTTC
CASRSGQETQYF
>TRBV3-1/TRBV3-2|NA|TRBJ1-1|few
TGTGCCAGCAGCCGAGGGAGAAACACTGAAGCTTTCTTT
CASSRGRNTEAFF
>TRBV5-4|TRBD2|TRBJ2-7|NA
TGTGCCAGCAGCGGGGGGGCTAGCGGGTACGAGCAGTACTTC
CASSGGASGYEQYF
>TRBV3-1/TRBV3-2|TRBD2|TRBJ2-2|NA
TGTGCCAGCAGCCCTACGGGGGGGGACACCGGGGAGCTGTTTTTT
CASSPTGGDTGELFF
>TRBV4-2|NA|TRBJ2-1|NA
TGTGCCAGCAGCCAAGATTATCGCGGGGGCAGCTCCTACAATGAGCAGTTCTTC
CASSQDYRGGSSYNEQFF
>TRBV20-1|TRBD1|TRBJ1-5|NA
TGCAGTGCCAGTAGAGGACAGGTTTATAGCAATCAGCCCCAGCATTTT
CSASRGQVYSNQPQHF
>TRBV19|NA|TRBJ1-1|NA
TGTGCCAGTGGCCCTCTTCAGATGATCACTGAAGCTTTCTTT
CASGPLQMITEAFF
>TRBV18|NA|TRBJ1-4|once
TGTGCCAGCTCACCCCGAGGGGGTAATGAAAAACTGTTTTTT
CASSPRGGNEKLFF
>TRBV7-9|NA|TRBJ2-7|NA
TGTGCCAGCAGCTCCGATCTAGTCGACGAGCAGTACTTC
CASSSDLVDEQYF
>TRBV27|TRBD1|TRBJ1-5|NA
TGTGCCAGCAGTTTAAACCGACAGGGTGTTGAGCCCCAGCATTTT
CASSLNRQGVEPQHF
>TRBV3-1/TRBV3-2|NA|TRBJ2-3|NA
TGTGCCAGCAGGGCGGCTAGGGGGAGCGCAGATACGCAGTATTTT
CASRAARGSADTQYF
>TRBV2|NA|TRBJ1-5|NA
TGTGCCACCCGGGTACAGGGTAATCAGCCCCAGCATTTT
CATRVQGNQPQHF
>TRBV5-6|NA|TRBJ1-1|NA
TGTGCCAGCAGCCCAGGGTTAATTACAGGCACTGAAGCTTTCTTT
CASSPGLITGTEAFF
>TRBV24-1|TRBD1|TRBJ1-5|NA
TGTGCCACCAGTGATAGTGGACAGGGCTTTAATCAGCCCCAGCATTTT
CATSDSGQGFNQPQHF
>TRBV16|TRBD1|TRBJ2-2|NA
TGTGCCAGCAGCGTAACAGGGGACCCTTATCCGAACACCGGGGAGCTGTTTTTT
CASSVTGDPYPNTGELFF
>TRBV3-1/TRBV3-2|NA|TRBJ1-1|NA
TGTGCCAGCAGCCAAGTTTCCGGGAACACTGAAGCTTTCTTT
CASSQVSGNTEAFF